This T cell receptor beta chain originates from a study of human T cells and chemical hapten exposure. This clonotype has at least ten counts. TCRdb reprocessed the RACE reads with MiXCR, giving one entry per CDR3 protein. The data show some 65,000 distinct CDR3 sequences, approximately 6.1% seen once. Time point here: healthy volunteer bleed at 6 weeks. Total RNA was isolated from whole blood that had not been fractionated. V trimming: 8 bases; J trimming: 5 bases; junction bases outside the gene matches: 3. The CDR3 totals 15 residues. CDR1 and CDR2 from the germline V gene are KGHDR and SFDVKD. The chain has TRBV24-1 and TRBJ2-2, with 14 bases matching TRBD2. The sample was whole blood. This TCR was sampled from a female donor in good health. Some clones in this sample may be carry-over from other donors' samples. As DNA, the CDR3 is TGTGCCACCAAGGGACTAGCGGGAGAAACCGGGGAGCTGTTTTTT. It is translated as CATKGLAGETGELFF.